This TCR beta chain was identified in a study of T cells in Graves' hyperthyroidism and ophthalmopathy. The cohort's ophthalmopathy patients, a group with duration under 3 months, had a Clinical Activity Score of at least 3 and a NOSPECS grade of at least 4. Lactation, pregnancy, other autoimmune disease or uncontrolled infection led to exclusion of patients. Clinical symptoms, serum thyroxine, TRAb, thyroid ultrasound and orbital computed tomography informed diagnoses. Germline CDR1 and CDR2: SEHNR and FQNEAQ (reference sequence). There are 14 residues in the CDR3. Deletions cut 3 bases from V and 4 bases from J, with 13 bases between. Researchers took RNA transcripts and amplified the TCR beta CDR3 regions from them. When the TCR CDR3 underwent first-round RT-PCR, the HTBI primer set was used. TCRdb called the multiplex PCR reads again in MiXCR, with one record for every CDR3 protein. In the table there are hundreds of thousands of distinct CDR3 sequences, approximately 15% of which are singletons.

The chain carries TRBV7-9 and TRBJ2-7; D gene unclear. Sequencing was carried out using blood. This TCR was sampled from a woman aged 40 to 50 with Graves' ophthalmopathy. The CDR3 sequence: CASSFGDPVYEQYF. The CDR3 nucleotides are TGTGCCAGCAGCTTCGGAGATCCGGTGTACGAGCAGTACTTC.